Sequencing of this TCR beta chain was carried out in a study of cytomegalovirus exposure and HLA in healthy donors. Overall study context: The roughly 700 first-cohort repertoires shared a platform with the approximately 130 validation repertoires, as reported in a later analysis.

This clone was counted a few times. Its specificity is not known. The donors belonged to the roughly 110-subject validation cohort, separate from the 666-subject first cohort. Data came from immunoSEQ multiplex PCR; TCRdb stores just in-frame clones and leaves some out. The table includes about 120,000 clones, about 91% detected once. Whole-study findings and limits: The study listed some 160 cytomegalovirus-associated TCR beta chains. First-cohort TCR clusters tended to co-occur in the 130 or so validation repertoires, a later analysis found.

The sequenced sample consisted of PBMCs. This receptor was obtained from a man between 18 and 29 years old in good health and CMV-seronegative.

The CDR3 DNA follows: TGTGCCAGTATAGGACTGACAGGGGCAGGTGGCTACACCTTC. The encoded protein is CASIGLTGAGGYTF. The V gene is TRBV25-1, the J gene TRBJ1-2, with 8 bases identical to TRBD1. The CDR3 has 14 amino acids. CDR1 and CDR2 (germline): MGHDK, SYGVNS. Losses at the gene ends were 9 bases for V and 7 bases for J; bases not matched to a gene: 13.